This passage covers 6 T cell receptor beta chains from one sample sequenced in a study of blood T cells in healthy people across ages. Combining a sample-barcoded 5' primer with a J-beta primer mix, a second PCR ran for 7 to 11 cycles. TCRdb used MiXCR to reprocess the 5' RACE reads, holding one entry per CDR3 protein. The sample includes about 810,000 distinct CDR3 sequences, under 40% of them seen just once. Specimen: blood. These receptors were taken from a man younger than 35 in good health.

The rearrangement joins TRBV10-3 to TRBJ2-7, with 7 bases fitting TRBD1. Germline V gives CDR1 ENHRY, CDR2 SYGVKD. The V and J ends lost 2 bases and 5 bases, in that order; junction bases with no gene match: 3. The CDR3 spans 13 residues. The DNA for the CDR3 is TGTGCCATCAGTGAGCTTGACAGGGACGAGCAGTACTTC. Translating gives CAISELDRDEQYF.

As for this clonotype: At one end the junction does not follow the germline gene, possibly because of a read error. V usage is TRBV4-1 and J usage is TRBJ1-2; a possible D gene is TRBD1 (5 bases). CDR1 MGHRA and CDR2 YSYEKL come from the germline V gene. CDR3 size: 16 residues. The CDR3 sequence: CASNQGTAGDYYGYTF. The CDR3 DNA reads TGCGCCAGCAACCAAGGGACGGCGGGGGATTACTATGGCTACACCTTC.

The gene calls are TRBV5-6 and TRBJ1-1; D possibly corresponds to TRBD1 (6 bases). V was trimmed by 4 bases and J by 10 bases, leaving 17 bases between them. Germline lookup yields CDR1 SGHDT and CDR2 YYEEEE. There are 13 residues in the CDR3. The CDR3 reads CASSLGRVGGAFF. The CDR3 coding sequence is TGTGCCAGCAGCCTGGGTCGAGTAGGGGGAGCTTTCTTT. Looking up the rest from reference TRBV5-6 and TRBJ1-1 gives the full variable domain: DAGVTQSPTHLIKTRGQQVTLRCSPKSGHDTVSWYQQALGQGPQFIFQYYEEEERQRGNFPDRFSGHQFPNYSSELNVNALLLGDSALYLCASSLGRVGGAFFGQGTRLTVV.

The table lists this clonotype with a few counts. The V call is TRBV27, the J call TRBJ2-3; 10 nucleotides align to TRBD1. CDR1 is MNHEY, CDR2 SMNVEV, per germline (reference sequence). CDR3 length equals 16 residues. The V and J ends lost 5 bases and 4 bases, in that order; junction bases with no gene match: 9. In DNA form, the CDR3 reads TGTGCCAGCAGTCGGTCGGGACAGGGGATGGCAGATACGCAGTATTTT. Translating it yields CASSRSGQGMADTQYF.

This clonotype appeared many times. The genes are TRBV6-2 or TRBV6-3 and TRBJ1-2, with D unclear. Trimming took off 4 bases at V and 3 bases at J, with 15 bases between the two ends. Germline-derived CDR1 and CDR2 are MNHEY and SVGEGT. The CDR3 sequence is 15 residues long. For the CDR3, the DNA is TGTGCCAGCAGTTTGCGAGGAGGGAAGGACTATGGCTACACCTTC. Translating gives CASSLRGGKDYGYTF.

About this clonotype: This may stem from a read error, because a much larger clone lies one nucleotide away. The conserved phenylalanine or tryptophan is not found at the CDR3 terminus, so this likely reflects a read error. The CDR3 sequence is CSAALGLDSAEQFL. Here the CDR3 DNA reads TGCAGTGCTGCTCTGGGACTAGACTCGGCTGAGCAGTTCTTA. The V gene is TRBV20-1, the J gene TRBJ2-1; 8 bases line up with TRBD2. The CDR3 is 14 residues long. With V trimmed by 5 bases and J by 9 bases, 12 bases remained unmatched. Germline CDR1 reads DFQATT; CDR2 reads SNEGSKA (reference sequence).